This T cell receptor (beta chain) came from a study of blood T cell repertoires in COVID-19. The wider study: There were acute and convalescent COVID-19 samples, and they came from the United States, Italy and Spain. PBMCs, B-cell-depleted T cells, or T cells provided the cDNA or gDNA that made up the material.

Trimming removed 5 bases from V and 1 base from J; junction bases left unmatched: 8. Germline-derived CDR1 and CDR2 are SEHNR and FQNEAQ (reference sequence). The length of the CDR3 is 15 residues. This clone appeared once. In the original processing: Estimation of nucleated cell counts relied on the amplification of reference gene primers. Sequencing was performed with immunoSEQ multiplex PCR; in TCRdb, only in-frame clones are kept and a portion is missing. Clonal size and the V and J genes are those of that table, whereas D and trimming came from the DNA. The sample carries 110,000 to 150,000 clones, around 76% recorded once.

This chain joins TRBV7-9 and TRBJ2-7, with 7 bases identical to TRBD2. Sequencing input: peripheral blood. The sequence came from a man between 60 and 70 years old with acute or convalescent COVID-19. The CDR3 loop reads CASSGEAGESYEQYF. DNA for the CDR3: TGTGCCAGCAGCGGGGAGGCGGGAGAGTCCTACGAGCAGTACTTC.